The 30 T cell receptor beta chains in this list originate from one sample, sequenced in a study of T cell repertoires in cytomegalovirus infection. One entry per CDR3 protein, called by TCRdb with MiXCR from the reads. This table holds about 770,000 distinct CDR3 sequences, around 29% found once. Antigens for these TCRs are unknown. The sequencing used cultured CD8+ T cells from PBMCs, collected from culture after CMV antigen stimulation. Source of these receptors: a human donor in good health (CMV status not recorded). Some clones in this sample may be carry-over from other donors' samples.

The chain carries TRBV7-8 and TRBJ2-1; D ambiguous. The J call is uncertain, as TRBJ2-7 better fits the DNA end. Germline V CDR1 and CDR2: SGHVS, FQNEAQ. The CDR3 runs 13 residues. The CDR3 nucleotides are TGTGCCAGCAGCTTAGATGGGTACAATGAGCAGTACTTC. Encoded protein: CASSLDGYNEQYF.

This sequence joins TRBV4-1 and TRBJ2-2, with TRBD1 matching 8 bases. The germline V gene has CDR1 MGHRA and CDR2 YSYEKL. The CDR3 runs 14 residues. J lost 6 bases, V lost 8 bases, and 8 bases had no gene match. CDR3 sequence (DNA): TGCGCCAGCGCTGGGACAGGCCTACCCGGGGAGCTGTTTTTT. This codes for CASAGTGLPGELFF.

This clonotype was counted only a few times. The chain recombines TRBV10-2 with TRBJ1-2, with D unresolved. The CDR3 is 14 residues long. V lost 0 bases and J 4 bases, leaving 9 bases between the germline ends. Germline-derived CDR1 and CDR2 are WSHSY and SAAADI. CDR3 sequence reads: CASSESGRFYGYTF. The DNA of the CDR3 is TGCGCCAGCAGTGAGTCGGGCAGGTTCTATGGCTACACCTTC.

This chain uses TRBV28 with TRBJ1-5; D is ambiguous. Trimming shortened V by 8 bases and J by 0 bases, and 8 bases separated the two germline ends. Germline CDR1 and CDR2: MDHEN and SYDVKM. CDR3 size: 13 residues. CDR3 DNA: TGTGCCAGCCACTTCCCTAGCAATCAGCCCCAGCATTTT. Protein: CASHFPSNQPQHF.

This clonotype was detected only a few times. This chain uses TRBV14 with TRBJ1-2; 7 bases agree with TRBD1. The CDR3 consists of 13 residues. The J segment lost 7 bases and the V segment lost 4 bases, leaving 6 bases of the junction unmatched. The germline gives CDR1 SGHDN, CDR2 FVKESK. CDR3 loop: CASSPTGNGGYTF. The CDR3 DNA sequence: TGTGCCAGCAGCCCGACAGGGAACGGTGGCTACACCTTC.

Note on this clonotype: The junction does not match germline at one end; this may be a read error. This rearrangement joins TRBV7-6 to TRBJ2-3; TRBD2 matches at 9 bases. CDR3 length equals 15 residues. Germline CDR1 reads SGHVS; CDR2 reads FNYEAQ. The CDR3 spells CASNGAGGPVDTQCF. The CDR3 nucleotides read TGTGCCAGCAATGGAGCGGGGGGTCCGGTTGATACGCAGTGTTTT.

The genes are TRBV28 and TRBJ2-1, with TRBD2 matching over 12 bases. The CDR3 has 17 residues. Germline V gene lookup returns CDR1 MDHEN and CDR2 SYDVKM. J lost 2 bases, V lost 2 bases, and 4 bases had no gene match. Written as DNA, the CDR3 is TGTGCCAGCAGTTTAACTAGCGGGGGGTCTCCCTACAATGAGCAGTTCTTC. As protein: CASSLTSGGSPYNEQFF.

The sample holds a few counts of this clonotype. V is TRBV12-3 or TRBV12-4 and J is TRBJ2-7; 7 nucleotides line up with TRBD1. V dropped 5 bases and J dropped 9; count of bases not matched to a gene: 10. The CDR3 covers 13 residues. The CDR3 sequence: CASSTEGALAQYF. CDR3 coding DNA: TGTGCCAGCAGTACCGAGGGGGCGCTTGCGCAGTACTTC.

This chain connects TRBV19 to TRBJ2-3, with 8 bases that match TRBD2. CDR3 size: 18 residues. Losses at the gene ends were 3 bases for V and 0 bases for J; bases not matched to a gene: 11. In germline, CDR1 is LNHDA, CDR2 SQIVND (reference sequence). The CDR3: CASSIGSGVPTSTDTQYF. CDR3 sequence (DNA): TGTGCCAGTAGTATCGGTAGCGGGGTACCTACTAGCACAGATACGCAGTATTTT.

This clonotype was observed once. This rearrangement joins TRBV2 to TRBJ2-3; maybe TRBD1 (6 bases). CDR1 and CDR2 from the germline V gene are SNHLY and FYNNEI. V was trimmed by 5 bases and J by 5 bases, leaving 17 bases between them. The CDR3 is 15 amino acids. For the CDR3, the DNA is TGTGCCAGCAGTATAACGGGACACGAGATAGATACGCAGTATTTT. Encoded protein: CASSITGHEIDTQYF.

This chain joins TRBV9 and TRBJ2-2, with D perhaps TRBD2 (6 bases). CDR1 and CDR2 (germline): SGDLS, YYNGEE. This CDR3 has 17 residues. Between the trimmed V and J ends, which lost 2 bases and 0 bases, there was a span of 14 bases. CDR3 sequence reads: CASSVRGLRANTGELFF. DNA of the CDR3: TGTGCCAGCAGCGTCCGGGGGTTACGAGCGAACACCGGGGAGCTGTTTTTT.

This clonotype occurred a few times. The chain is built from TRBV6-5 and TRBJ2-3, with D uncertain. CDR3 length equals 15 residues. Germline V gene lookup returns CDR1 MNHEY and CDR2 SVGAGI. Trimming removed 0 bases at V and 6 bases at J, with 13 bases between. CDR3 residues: CASSYSISPRDTQYF. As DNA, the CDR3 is TGTGCCAGCAGTTACTCGATTAGCCCGCGGGATACGCAGTATTTT.

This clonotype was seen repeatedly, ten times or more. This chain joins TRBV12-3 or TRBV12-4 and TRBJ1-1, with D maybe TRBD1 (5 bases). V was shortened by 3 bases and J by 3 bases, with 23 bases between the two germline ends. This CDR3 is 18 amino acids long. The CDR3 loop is CASSFERAGKGYDTEAFF. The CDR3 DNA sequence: TGTGCCAGCAGTTTTGAGAGGGCAGGGAAGGGGTACGACACTGAAGCTTTCTTT.

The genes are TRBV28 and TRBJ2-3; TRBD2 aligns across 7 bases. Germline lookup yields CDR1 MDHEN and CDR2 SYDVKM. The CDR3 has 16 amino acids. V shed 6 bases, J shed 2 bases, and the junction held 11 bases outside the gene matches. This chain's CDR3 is CASSPDMWDYTDTQYF. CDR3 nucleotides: TGTGCCAGCAGCCCAGATATGTGGGACTACACAGATACGCAGTATTTT.

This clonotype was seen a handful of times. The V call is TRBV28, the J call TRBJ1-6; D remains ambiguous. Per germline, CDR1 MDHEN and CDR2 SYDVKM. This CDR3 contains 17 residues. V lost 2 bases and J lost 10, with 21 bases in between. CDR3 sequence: CASSLGVGNAWQSPLHF. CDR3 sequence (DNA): TGTGCCAGCAGTTTAGGAGTTGGGAACGCGTGGCAATCACCCCTCCACTTT.

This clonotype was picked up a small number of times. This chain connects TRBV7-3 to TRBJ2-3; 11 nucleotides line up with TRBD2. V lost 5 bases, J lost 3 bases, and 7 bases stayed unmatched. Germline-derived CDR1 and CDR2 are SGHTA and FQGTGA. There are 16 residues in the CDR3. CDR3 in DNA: TGTGCCAGCAGCCCAAAACTAGCGGGGGAGACAGATACGCAGTATTTT. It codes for CASSPKLAGETDTQYF.

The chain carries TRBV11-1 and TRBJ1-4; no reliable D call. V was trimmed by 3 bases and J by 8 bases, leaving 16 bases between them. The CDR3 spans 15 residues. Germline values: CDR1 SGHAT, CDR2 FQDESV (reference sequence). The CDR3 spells CASSFHSLEGEKLFF. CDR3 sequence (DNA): TGTGCCAGCAGCTTTCATTCCCTCGAAGGCGAAAAACTGTTTTTT.

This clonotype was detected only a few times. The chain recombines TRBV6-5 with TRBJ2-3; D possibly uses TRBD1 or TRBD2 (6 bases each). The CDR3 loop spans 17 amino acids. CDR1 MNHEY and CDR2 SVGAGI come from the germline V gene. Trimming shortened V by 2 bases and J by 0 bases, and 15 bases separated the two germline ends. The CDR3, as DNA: TGTGCCAGCAGTTACGAAGAAAAGGGGGGCAGCACAGATACGCAGTATTTT. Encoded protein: CASSYEEKGGSTDTQYF.

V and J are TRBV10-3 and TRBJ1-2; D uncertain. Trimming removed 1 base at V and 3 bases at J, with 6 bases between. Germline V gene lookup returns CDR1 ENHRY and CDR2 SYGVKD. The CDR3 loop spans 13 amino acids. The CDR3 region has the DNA TGTGCCATCAGTGAGTTGCTGGACTATGGCTACACCTTC. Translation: CAISELLDYGYTF.

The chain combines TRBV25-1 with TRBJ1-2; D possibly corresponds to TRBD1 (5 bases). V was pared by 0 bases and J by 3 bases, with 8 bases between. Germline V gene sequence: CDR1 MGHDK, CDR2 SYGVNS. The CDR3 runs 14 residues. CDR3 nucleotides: TGTGCCAGCAGTGAATACCAGGGCCACTATGGCTACACCTTC. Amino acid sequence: CASSEYQGHYGYTF.

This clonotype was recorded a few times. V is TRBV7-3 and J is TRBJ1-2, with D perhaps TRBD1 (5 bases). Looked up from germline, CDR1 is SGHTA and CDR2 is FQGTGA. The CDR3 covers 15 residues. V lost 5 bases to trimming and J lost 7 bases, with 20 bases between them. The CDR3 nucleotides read TGTGCCAGCAGCCCCAGTAGTGGGGGAGTCGTTGGCTACACCTTC. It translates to CASSPSSGGVVGYTF.

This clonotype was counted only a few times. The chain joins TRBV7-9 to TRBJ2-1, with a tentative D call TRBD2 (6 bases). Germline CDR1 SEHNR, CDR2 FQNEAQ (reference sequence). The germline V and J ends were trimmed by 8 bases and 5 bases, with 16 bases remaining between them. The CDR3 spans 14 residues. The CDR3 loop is CASYGTLRDNEQFF. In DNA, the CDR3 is TGTGCCAGCTACGGGACTCTGCGGGACAATGAGCAGTTCTTC. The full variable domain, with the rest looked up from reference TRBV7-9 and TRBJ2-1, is DTGVSQNPRHKITKRGQNVTFRCDPISEHNRLYWYRQTLGQGPEFLTYFQNEAQLEKSRLLSDRFSAERPKGSFSTLEIQRTEQGDSAMYLCASYGTLRDNEQFFGPGTRLTVL.

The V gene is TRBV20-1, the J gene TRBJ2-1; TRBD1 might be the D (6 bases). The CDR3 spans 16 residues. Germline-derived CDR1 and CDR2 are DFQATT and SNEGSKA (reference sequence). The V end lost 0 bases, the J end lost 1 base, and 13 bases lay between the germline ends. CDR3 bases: TGCAGTGCTAGAGACTCGACAGGTCATTCCTACAATGAGCAGTTCTTC. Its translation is CSARDSTGHSYNEQFF.

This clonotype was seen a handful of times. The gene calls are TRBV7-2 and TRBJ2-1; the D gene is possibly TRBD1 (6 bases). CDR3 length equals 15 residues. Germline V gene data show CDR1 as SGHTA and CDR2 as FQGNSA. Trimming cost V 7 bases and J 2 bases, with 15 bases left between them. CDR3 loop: CASKSRGATYNEQFF. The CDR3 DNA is TGTGCCAGCAAATCCAGGGGCGCAACCTACAATGAGCAGTTCTTC.

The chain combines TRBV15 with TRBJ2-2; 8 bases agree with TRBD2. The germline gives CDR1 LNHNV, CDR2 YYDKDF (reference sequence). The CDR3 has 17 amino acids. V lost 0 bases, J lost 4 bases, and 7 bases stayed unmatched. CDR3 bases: TGTGCCACCAGCAGAGATCGAGCGGGGGCCCCCACCGGGGAGCTGTTTTTT. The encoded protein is CATSRDRAGAPTGELFF.

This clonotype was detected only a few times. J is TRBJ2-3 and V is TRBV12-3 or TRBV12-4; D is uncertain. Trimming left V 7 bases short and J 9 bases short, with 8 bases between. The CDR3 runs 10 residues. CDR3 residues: CASNLGTQYF. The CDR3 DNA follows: TGTGCCAGCAATCTCGGAACGCAGTATTTT.

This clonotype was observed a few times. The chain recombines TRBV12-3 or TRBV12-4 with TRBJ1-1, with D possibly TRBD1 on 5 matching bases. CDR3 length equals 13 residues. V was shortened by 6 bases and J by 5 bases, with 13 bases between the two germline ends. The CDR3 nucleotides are TGTGCCAGCAGGCCTGGGGGGAGGACTGAAGCTTTCTTT. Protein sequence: CASRPGGRTEAFF.

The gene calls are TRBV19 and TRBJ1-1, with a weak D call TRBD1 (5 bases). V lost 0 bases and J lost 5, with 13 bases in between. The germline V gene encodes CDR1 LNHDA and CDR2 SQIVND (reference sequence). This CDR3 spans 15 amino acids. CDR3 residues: CASSIDPGSITEAFF. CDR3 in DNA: TGTGCCAGTAGTATAGATCCAGGGTCCATAACTGAAGCTTTCTTT.

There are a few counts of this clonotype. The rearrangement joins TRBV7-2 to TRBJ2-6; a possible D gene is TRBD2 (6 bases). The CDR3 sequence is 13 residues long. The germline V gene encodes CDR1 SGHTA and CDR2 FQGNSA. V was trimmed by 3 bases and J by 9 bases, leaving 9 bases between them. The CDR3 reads CASSLGGNNVLTF. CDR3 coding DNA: TGTGCCAGCAGCTTGGGAGGCAACAACGTCCTGACTTTC.

The DNA of the CDR3 is TGTGCCAGTAGTATGGGGCTACGGGGTCGCAATCAGCCCCAGCATTTT. Protein: CASSMGLRGRNQPQHF. V usage is TRBV19 and J usage is TRBJ1-5; weak D call: TRBD1 (5 bases). The CDR3 is made up of 16 amino acids. V lost 3 bases and J 2 bases, leaving 14 bases between the germline ends. The germline CDR1 and CDR2 sequences are LNHDA and SQIVND (reference sequence).